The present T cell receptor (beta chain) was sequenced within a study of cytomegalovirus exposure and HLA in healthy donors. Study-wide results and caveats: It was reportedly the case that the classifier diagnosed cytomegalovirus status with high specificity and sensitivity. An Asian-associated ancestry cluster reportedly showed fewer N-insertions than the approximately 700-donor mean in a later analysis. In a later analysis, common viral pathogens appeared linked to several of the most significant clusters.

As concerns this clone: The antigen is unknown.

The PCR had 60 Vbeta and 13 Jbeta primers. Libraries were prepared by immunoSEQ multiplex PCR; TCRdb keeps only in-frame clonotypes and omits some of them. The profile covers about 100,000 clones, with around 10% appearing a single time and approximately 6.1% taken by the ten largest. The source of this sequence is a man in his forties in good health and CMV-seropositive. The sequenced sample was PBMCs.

In DNA, the CDR3 is TGTGCCAGCAGCTTCCTCTCCTACGAGCAGTACTTC. This gives the protein CASSFLSYEQYF. The chain uses TRBV11-3 and TRBJ2-7; no definite D call. Germline V gene data show CDR1 as SGHNT and CDR2 as YENEEA. The CDR3 runs to 12 residues. With 3 bases removed from V and 0 bases from J, the gap between germline ends came to 3 bases.